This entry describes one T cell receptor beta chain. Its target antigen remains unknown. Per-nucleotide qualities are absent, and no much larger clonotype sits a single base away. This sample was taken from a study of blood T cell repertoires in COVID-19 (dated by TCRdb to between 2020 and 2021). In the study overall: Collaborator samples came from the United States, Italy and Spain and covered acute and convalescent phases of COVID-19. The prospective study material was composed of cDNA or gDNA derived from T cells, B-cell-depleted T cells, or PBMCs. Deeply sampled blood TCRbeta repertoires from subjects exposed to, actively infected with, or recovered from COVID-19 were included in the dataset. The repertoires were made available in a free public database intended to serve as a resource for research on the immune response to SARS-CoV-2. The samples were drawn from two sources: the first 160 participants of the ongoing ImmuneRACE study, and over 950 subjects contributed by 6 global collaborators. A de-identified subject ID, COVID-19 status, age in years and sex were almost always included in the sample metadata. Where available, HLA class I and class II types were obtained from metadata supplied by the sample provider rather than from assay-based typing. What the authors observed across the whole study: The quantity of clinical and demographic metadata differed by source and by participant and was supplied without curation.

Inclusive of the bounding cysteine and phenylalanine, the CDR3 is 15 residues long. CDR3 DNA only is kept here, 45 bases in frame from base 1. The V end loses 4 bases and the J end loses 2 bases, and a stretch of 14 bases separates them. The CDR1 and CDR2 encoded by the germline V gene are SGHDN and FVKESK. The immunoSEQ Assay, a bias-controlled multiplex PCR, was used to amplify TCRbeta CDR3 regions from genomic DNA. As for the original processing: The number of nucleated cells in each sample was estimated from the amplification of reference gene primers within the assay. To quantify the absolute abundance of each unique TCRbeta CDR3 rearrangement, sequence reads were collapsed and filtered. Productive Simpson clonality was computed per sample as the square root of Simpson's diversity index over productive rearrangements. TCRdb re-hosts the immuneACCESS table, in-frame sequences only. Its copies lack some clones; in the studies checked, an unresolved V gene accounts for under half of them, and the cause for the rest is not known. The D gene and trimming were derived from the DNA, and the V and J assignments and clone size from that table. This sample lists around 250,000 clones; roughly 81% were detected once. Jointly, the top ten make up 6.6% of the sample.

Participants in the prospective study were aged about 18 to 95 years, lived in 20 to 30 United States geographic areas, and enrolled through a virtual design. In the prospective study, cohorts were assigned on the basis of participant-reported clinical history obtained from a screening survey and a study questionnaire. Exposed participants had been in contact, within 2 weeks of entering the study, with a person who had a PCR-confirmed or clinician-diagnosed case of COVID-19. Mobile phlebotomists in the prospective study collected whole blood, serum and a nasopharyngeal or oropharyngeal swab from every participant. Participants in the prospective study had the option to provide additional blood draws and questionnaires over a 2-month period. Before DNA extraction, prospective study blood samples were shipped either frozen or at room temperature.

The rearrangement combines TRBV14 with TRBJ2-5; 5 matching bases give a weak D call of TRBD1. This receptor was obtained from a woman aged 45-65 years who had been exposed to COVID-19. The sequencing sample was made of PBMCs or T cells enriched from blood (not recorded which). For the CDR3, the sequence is CASSRDGAVQETQYF. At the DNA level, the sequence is TGTGCCAGCAGCCGAGATGGGGCAGTGCAAGAGACCCAGTACTTC.